This T cell receptor beta chain was sequenced in a study of beta chain features in type 1 diabetes. This clone has only a few counts. Germline V gives CDR1 SEHNR, CDR2 FQNEAQ (reference sequence). V lost 4 bases, J lost 0 bases, and 6 bases stayed unmatched. The CDR3 has 16 amino acids. Of the isolated RNA, all was reverse transcribed, and so the sequenced material was expressed TCRB transcripts. Clones were sequenced by immunoSEQ multiplex PCR, and TCRdb holds only the in-frame ones, with some missing. The table records around 500,000 clones, roughly 10% of them present only once. The chain uses TRBV7-9 and TRBJ2-1; 7 nucleotides align to TRBD2. This clonotype was obtained from a woman between 18 and 29 years old in good health. The sample comprised naive CD4+ T cells from blood. CDR3 amino acids: CASSYGLVRSYNEQFF. The CDR3 nucleotides read TGTGCCAGCAGCTACGGACTAGTCCGCTCCTACAATGAGCAGTTCTTC. The full variable domain, completed using reference TRBV7-9 and TRBJ2-1, is DTGVSQNPRHKITKRGQNVTFRCDPISEHNRLYWYRQTLGQGPEFLTYFQNEAQLEKSRLLSDRFSAERPKGSFSTLEIQRTEQGDSAMYLCASSYGLVRSYNEQFFGPGTRLTVL.